The source of this TCR beta chain is a study of cytomegalovirus exposure and HLA in healthy donors. Findings and caveats of the study: The study recorded 160 or so TCR beta chains that were cytomegalovirus-associated. In a later analysis, specific HLA alleles were associated with about 18,000 TCR beta sequences at a 0.05 false discovery rate. Later analysis demonstrated an association between a missense DCLRE1C variant and TCR beta V- and J-gene trimming.

Trimming cost V 2 bases and J 0 bases, with 8 bases left between them. The CDR3 is 15 residues long. A word on this clone: The antigen is not known.

The PCR made use of 60 Vbeta and 13 Jbeta primers. Here immunoSEQ multiplex PCR was the method, and the copy in TCRdb shows in-frame clones only, minus some. The table has over 70,000 clones, 60% to 80% seen once. Sequencing input: PBMCs. This sequence joins TRBV23-1 and TRBJ2-4, with a possible D match to TRBD1 (5 bases). TRBV23-1 is classed as an ORF, of uncertain function. The source is a man aged 25 to 45 in good health and CMV-seronegative. The CDR3 nucleotides read TGCGCCAGCAGTCAACCACAGGTAGCCAAAAACATTCAGTACTTC. Amino acids: CASSQPQVAKNIQYF.